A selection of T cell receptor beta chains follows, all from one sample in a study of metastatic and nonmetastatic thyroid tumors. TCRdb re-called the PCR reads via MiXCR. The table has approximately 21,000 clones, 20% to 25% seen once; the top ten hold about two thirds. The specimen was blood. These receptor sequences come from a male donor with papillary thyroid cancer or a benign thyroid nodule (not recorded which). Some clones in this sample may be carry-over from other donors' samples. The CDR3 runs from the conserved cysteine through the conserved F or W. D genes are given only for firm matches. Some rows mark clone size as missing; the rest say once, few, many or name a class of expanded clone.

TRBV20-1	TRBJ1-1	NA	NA	CSATSALRALGTEAFF	TGCAGTGCAACCTCGGCTTTGAGGGCCTTGGGCACTGAAGCTTTCTTT
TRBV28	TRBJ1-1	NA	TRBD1	CASSPRQGGNTEAFF	TGTGCCAGCAGTCCCCGACAGGGGGGGAACACTGAAGCTTTCTTT
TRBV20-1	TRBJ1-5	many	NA	CSARDRVHQPQHF	TGCAGTGCTAGAGACAGGGTTCATCAGCCCCAGCATTTT
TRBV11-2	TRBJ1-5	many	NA	CASSLEGGINQPQHF	TGTGCCAGCAGCTTAGAGGGGGGGATTAATCAGCCCCAGCATTTT
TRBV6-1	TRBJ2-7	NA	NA	CASSEGLTPYEQYF	TGTGCCAGCAGTGAGGGGCTTACACCCTACGAGCAGTACTTC
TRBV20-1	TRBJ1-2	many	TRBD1	CSASRTGGKDGYTF	TGCAGTGCTAGCCGAACAGGGGGCAAAGATGGCTACACCTTC
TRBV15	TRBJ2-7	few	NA	CATSSPFGEQYF	TGTGCCACCAGCAGTCCTTTCGGCGAGCAGTACTTC
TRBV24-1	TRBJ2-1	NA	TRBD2	CATSDLRTSGTYNEQFF	TGTGCCACCAGTGATCTTAGGACTAGCGGGACCTACAATGAGCAGTTCTTC
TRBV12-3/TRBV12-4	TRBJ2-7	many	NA	CASTAGAGEQYF	TGTGCCAGCACCGCCGGTGCCGGCGAGCAGTACTTC
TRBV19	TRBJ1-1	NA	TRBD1	CASSIGQGAVAFF	TGTGCCAGTAGTATAGGACAGGGGGCGGTGGCTTTCTTT
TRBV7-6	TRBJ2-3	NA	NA	CASSLLARASTGTQYF	TGTGCCAGCAGCTTATTAGCCAGGGCTAGCACAGGTACGCAGTATTTT
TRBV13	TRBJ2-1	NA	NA	CASSLLVGPIGNEQFF	TGTGCCAGCAGCTTATTAGTGGGGCCAATCGGCAATGAGCAGTTCTTC
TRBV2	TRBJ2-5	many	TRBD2	CAGEGAGDQETQYF	TGTGCCGGAGAAGGAGCGGGAGACCAAGAGACCCAGTACTTC
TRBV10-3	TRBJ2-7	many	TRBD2	CASLSGTSGRYEQYF	TGTGCCAGCCTCTCCGGGACTAGCGGGAGGTACGAGCAGTACTTC